Sequencing of this T cell receptor beta chain was carried out in a study of T cell responses to AZD1222 COVID-19 vaccine. The ends lost 6 bases at V and 6 bases at J; junction bases unmatched: 22. The CDR3 consists of 18 residues. Germline V gene data show CDR1 as SGHTA and CDR2 as FQGNSA. Comment on this clone: Its cognate antigen is unknown.

Findings and limits, study-wide: The study sampled repertoires only after the peak T cell response. In a largely white British group with more females than males, clonal diversity was possibly underestimated. After two AZD1222 doses, spike-specific TCR breadth and depth rose versus day 0. Across the whole spike, CD4 TCRs peaked at regions 160-218 and 743-854.

Clones were sequenced by immunoSEQ multiplex PCR, and TCRdb holds only the in-frame ones, with some missing. The table has under 150,000 clones, roughly 92% seen once. This sequence joins TRBV7-2 and TRBJ1-1; TRBD1 matches 7 bases. This receptor was obtained from an adult who received the AZD1222 COVID-19 vaccine. Specimen: peripheral blood, collected 28 days after the second AZD1222 dose. In DNA form, the CDR3 reads TGTGCCAGCAGTCACCAAGGAGAGGGGGCGCGGGAATTTCCTGAAGCTTTCTTT. Its translation is CASSHQGEGAREFPEAFF.